Following are 10 T cell receptor beta chains from one sample sequenced in a study of identical twins. In TCRdb, the 5' RACE reads were re-called with MiXCR into one record per CDR3 protein. The data contain 640,000 or so distinct CDR3 sequences, 6% to 6.5% of them singletons. The specimen was naive T cells sorted from blood. The source of these receptors is a man aged 18 to 35 in good health.

The sample holds many counts of this clonotype. The CDR3: CASSLRHGTGAKTQYF. The CDR3 coding sequence is TGTGCCAGCAGTTTACGGCATGGGACAGGGGCAAAGACCCAGTACTTC. V is TRBV28 and J is TRBJ2-5, with 10 bases lining up with TRBD1. Per the germline V gene, CDR1 is MDHEN and CDR2 is SYDVKM. The CDR3 sequence is 16 residues long. V shed 2 bases, J shed 6 bases, and the junction held 9 bases outside the gene matches.

This clonotype showed up many times. The chain uses TRBV15 and TRBJ2-7; 7 bases line up with TRBD2. The length of the CDR3 is 17 residues. Trimming cost V 0 bases and J 3 bases; bases outside gene matches: 11. Germline V gene sequence: CDR1 LNHNV, CDR2 YYDKDF (reference sequence). The CDR3 loop reads CATSRDPTLREFYEQYF. DNA for the CDR3: TGTGCCACCAGCAGAGACCCGACTTTGCGGGAGTTCTACGAGCAGTACTTC.

This clonotype has ten or more counts. The chain employs TRBV5-1 and TRBJ2-1; 11 nucleotides match TRBD2. Germline V CDR1 and CDR2: SGHRS, YFSETQ. CDR3 size: 15 residues. V shed 5 bases and J 7 bases; nucleotides not matched to a gene: 8. The CDR3 DNA follows: TGCGCCAGCAGACGGGGACTAGCGGTAATGAATGAGCAGTTCTTC. This gives the protein CASRRGLAVMNEQFF. Looking up the rest from reference TRBV5-1 and TRBJ2-1 gives the full variable domain: KAGVTQTPRYLIKTRGQQVTLSCSPISGHRSVSWYQQTPGQGLQFLFEYFSETQRNKGNFPGRFSGRQFSNSRSEMNVSTLELGDSALYLCASRRGLAVMNEQFFGPGTRLTVL.

Comment on this clonotype: This may be a read error: a much more frequent sequence differs by one nucleotide. The CDR3 nucleotides read TGTGCCAGTAGTATAGTCAGAAACAATGAGCAGTTCTTC. Protein: CASSIVRNNEQFF. The chain joins TRBV19 to TRBJ2-1; unclear D gene. The CDR3 consists of 13 residues. V lost 1 base and J 5 bases, leaving 6 bases between the germline ends. Germline V CDR1 and CDR2: LNHDA, SQIVND (reference sequence).

This clonotype was detected a few times. The rearrangement uses TRBV18 and TRBJ1-1, with 9 bases identical to TRBD1. Germline V gene sequence: CDR1 KGHSH, CDR2 LQKENI. The CDR3 consists of 18 residues. Trimming at V came to 0 bases and at J to 7 bases, leaving 15 bases not matched to a gene. The chain's CDR3 is CASSPPRGQGGSVNEAFF. In DNA, the CDR3 is TGTGCCAGCTCACCACCCCGGGGACAGGGTGGGTCGGTCAATGAAGCTTTCTTT.

This clonotype was observed a handful of times. The chain employs TRBV20-1 and TRBJ2-5; 7 bases agree with TRBD2. The CDR3 totals 13 residues. Germline lookup yields CDR1 DFQATT and CDR2 SNEGSKA (reference sequence). V gave up 6 bases and J gave up 5 bases; unmatched junction bases: 9. The CDR3 spells CSAGGEPRETQYF. CDR3 coding DNA: TGCAGTGCGGGGGGGGAACCTCGCGAGACCCAGTACTTC.

This clonotype appeared a few times. This chain links TRBV5-1 with TRBJ2-1; D call uncertain. CDR1 SGHRS and CDR2 YFSETQ come from the germline V gene. Trimming pared 3 bases from V and 7 bases from J, leaving 20 bases between. There are 16 residues in the CDR3. CDR3 bases: TGCGCCAGCAGCTCCCTTATGGGTGGGGTCTATAATGAGCAGTTCTTC. Translation gives CASSSLMGGVYNEQFF.

In this sample, this clonotype turned up many times. This chain joins TRBV4-3 and TRBJ1-1, with D possibly TRBD1 on 6 matching bases. The CDR3 has 15 residues. The V and J ends lost 3 bases and 1 base respectively, with 12 bases between them. CDR1 is LGHNA and CDR2 is YSLEER in the germline V gene. DNA of the CDR3: TGCGCCAGCAGCCAGCGGACAGTAACGAACACTGAAGCTTTCTTT. Translating gives CASSQRTVTNTEAFF.

This clonotype has only a few counts. The chain joins TRBV5-7 to TRBJ2-2; D could derive from TRBD1 or TRBD2 (5 bases each). TRBV5-7 is annotated as an ORF whose role is uncertain. The CDR3 length is 15 residues. Trimming removed 4 bases from V and 4 bases from J, with 14 bases in between. The chain's CDR3 is CASSQASGPTGELFF. For the CDR3, the DNA is TGTGCCAGCAGCCAGGCTTCGGGGCCCACCGGGGAGCTGTTTTTT.

Many counts were recorded for this clonotype. The chain couples TRBV29-1 to TRBJ1-1, with 7 bases matching TRBD1. Germline-derived CDR1 and CDR2 are SQVTM and ANQGSEA. The CDR3 runs to 14 residues. V gave up 8 bases and J gave up 4 bases; unmatched junction bases: 13. For the CDR3, the DNA is TGCAGCACCCAGGGGGACCCACAAGTCACTGAAGCTTTCTTT. It specifies CSTQGDPQVTEAFF.